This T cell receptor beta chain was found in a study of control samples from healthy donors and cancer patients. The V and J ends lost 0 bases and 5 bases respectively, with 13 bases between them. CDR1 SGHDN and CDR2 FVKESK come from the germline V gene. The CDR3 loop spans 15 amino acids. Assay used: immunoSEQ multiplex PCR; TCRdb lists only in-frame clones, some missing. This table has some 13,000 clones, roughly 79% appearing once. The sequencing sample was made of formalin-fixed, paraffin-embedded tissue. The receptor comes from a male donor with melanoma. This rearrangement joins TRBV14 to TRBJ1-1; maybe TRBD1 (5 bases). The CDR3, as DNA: TGTGCCAGCAGCCAAGACCCTCAGGGTAAGACTGAAGCTTTCTTT. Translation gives CASSQDPQGKTEAFF. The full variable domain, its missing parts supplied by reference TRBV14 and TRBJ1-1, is EAGVTQFPSHSVIEKGQTVTLRCDPISGHDNLYWYRRVMGKEIKFLLHFVKESKQDESGMPNNRFLAERTGGTYSTLKVQPAELEDSGVYFCASSQDPQGKTEAFFGQGTRLTVV.